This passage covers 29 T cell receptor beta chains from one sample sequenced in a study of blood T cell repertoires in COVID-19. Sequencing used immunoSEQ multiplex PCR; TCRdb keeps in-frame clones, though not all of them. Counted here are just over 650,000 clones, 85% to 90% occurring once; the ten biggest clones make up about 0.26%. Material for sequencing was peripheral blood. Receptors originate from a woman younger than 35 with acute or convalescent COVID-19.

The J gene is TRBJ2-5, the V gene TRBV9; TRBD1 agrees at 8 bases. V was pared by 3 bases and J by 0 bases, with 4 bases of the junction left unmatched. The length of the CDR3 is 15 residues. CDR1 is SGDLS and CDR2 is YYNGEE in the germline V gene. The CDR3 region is CASSAGTGYQETQYF. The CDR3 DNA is TGTGCCAGCAGCGCCGGGACAGGATACCAAGAGACCCAGTACTTC.

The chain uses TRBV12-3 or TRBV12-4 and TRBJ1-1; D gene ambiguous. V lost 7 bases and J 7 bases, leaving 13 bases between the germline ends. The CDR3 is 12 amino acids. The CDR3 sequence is CASTPERFEAFF. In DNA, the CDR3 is TGTGCCAGCACCCCCGAACGGTTTGAAGCTTTCTTT.

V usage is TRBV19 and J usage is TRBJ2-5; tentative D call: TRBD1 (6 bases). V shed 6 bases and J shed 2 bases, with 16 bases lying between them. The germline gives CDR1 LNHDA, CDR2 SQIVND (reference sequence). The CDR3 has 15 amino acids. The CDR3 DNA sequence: TGTGCCAGTAGCAGGACAGAACCTCCTCAAGAGACCCAGTACTTC. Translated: CASSRTEPPQETQYF.

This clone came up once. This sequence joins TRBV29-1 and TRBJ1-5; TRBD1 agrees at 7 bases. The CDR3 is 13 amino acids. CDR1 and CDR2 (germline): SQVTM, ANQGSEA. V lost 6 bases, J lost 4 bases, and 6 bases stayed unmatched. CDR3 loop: CSVRDSVNQPQHF. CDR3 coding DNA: TGCAGCGTGCGGGACAGTGTAAATCAGCCCCAGCATTTT.

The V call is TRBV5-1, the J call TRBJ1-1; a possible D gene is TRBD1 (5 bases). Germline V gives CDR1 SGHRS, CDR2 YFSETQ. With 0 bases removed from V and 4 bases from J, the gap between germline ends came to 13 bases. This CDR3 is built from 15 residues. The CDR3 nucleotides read TGCGCCAGCAGCTTGGACGGGGGGTCGGCCACTGAAGCTTTCTTT. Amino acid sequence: CASSLDGGSATEAFF.

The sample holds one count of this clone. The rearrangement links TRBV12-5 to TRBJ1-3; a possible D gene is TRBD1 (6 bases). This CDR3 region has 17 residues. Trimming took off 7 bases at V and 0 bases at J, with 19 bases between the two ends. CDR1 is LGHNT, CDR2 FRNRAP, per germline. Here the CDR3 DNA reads TGTGCTAGTGCCTTACCCGGACAGACCCCCTCTGGAAACACCATATATTTT. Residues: CASALPGQTPSGNTIYF.

The CDR3 sequence is CASSVGRDSKTDTQYF. The CDR3 DNA reads as TGTGCCAGCAGCGTAGGCCGGGACAGCAAGACAGATACGCAGTATTTT. The rearrangement uses TRBV9 and TRBJ2-3, with 7 bases aligning to TRBD1. Germline V gene data show CDR1 as SGDLS and CDR2 as YYNGEE. The V segment lost 0 bases and the J segment 3 bases; nucleotides outside the gene matches: 7. CDR3 length: 16 amino acids.

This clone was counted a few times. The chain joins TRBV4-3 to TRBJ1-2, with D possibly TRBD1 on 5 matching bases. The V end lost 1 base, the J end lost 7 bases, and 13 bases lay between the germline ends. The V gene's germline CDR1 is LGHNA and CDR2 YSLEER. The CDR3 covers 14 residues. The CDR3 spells CASSQGGEVAGYTF. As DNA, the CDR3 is TGCGCCAGCAGCCAAGGGGGCGAGGTGGCTGGCTACACCTTC.

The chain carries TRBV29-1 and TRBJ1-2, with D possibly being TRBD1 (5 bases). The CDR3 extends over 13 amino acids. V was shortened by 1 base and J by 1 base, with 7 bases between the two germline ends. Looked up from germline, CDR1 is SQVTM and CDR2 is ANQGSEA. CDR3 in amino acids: CSVEGGGNYGYTF. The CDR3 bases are TGCAGCGTTGAAGGGGGCGGTAACTATGGCTACACCTTC.

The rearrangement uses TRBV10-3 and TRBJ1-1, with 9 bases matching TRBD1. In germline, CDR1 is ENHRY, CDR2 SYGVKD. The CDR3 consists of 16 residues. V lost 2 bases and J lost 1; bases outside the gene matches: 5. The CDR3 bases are TGTGCCATCAGTGAGAACCGGGACAGGGAGAACACTGAAGCTTTCTTT. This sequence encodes CAISENRDRENTEAFF.

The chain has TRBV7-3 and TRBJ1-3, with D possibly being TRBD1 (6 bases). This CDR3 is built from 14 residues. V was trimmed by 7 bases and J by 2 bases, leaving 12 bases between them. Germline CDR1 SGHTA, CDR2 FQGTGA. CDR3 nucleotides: TGTGCCAGCAACCAGAACAGGGCTGGAAACACCATATATTTT. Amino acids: CASNQNRAGNTIYF.

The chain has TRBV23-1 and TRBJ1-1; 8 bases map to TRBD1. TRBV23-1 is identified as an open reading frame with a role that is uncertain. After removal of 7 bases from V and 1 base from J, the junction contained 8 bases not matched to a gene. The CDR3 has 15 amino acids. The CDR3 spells CASTWTGLQNTEAFF. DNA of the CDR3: TGCGCCAGCACCTGGACAGGGCTTCAGAACACTGAAGCTTTCTTT.

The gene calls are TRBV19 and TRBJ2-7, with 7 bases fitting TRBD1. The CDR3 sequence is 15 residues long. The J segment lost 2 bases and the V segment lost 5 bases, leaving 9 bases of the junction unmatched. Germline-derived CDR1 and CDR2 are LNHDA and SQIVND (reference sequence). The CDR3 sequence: CASSVTGLGAYEQYF. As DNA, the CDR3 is TGTGCCAGTAGTGTGACAGGGCTGGGTGCCTACGAGCAGTACTTC.

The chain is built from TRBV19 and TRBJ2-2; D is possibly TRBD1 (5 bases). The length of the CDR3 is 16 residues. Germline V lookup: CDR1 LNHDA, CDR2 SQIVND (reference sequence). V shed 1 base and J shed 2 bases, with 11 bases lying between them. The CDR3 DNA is TGTGCCAGTAGTATAGTAGCAGGGAAAAACACCGGGGAGCTGTTTTTT. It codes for CASSIVAGKNTGELFF.

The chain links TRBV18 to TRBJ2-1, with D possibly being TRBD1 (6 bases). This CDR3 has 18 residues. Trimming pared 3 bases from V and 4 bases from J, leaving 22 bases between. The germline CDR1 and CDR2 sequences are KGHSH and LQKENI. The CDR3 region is CASSPRTAELGNYNEQFF. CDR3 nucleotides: TGTGCCAGCTCACCTCGGACAGCCGAATTGGGGAATTACAATGAGCAGTTCTTC.

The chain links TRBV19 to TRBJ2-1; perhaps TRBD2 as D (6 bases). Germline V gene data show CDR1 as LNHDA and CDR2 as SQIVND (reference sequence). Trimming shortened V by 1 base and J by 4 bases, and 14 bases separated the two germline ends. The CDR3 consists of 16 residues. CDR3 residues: CASSIAGEEAYNEQFF. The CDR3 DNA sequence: TGTGCCAGTAGTATAGCGGGGGAGGAGGCTTACAATGAGCAGTTCTTC. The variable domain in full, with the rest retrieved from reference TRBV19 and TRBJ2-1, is DGGITQSPKYLFRKEGQNVTLSCEQNLNHDAMYWYRQDPGQGLRLIYYSQIVNDFQKGDIAEGYSVSREKKESFPLTVTSAQKNPTAFYLCASSIAGEEAYNEQFFGPGTRLTVL.

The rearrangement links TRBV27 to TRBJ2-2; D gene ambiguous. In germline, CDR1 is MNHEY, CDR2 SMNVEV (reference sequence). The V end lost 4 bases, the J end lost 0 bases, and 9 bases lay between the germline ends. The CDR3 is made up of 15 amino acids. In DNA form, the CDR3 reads TGTGCCAGCAGTTCATACTACGCGAACACCGGGGAGCTGTTTTTT. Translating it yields CASSSYYANTGELFF.

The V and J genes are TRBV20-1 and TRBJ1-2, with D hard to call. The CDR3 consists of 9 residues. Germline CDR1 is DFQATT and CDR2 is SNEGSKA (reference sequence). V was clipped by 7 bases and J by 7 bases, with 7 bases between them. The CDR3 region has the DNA TGCAGTGTGCCAGGTGGCTACACCTTC. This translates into CSVPGGYTF.

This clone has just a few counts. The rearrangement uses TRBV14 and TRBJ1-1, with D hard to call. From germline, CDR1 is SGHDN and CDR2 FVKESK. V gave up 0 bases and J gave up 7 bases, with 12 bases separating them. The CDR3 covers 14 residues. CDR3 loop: CASSQDSRRNEAFF. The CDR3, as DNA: TGTGCCAGCAGCCAAGATAGTCGGAGGAATGAAGCTTTCTTT.

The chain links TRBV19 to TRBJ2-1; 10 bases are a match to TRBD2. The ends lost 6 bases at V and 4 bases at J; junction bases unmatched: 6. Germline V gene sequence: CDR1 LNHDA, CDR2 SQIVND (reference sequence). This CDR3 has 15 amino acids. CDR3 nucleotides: TGTGCCAGTAGCCCTAGCGGGGGCTATTACAATGAGCAGTTCTTC. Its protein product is CASSPSGGYYNEQFF.

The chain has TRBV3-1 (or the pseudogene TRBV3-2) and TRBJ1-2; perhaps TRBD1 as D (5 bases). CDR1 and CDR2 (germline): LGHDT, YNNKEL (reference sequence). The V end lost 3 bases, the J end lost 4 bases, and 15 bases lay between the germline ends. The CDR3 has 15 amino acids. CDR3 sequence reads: CASSQGFPRVYGYTF. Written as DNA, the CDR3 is TGTGCCAGCAGCCAGGGTTTTCCCAGGGTCTATGGCTACACCTTC.

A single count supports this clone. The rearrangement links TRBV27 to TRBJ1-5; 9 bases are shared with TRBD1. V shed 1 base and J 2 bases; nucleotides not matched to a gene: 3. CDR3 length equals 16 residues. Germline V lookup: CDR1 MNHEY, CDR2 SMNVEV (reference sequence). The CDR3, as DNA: TGTGCCAGCAGTTTATTGGGACAGGGTGGCAATCAGCCCCAGCATTTT. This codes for CASSLLGQGGNQPQHF.

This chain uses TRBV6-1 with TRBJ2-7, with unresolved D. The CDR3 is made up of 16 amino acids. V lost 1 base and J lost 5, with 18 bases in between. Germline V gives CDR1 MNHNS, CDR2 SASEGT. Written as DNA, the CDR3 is TGTGCCAGCAGTGAAGAAGGATGGAGTTCTCGGAACGAGCAGTACTTC. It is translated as CASSEEGWSSRNEQYF.

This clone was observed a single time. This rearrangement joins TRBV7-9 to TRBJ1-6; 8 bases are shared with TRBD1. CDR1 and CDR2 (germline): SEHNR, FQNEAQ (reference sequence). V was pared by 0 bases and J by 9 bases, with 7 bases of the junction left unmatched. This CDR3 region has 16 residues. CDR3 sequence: CASSLALTGGISPLHF. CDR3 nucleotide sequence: TGTGCCAGCAGCTTAGCGCTCACAGGGGGGATTTCACCCCTCCACTTT. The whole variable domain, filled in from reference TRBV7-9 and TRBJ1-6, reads DTGVSQNPRHKITKRGQNVTFRCDPISEHNRLYWYRQTLGQGPEFLTYFQNEAQLEKSRLLSDRFSAERPKGSFSTLEIQRTEQGDSAMYLCASSLALTGGISPLHFGNGTRLTVT.

The chain's CDR3 is CASSQNAGGAGDTEAFF. In nucleotides, the CDR3 is TGCGCCAGCAGTCAAAACGCGGGGGGCGCGGGGGACACTGAAGCTTTCTTT. The V call is TRBV5-1, the J call TRBJ1-1, with D perhaps TRBD1 (6 bases). Trimming pared 5 bases from V and 3 bases from J, leaving 23 bases between. The CDR3 loop spans 17 amino acids. The germline V gene encodes CDR1 SGHRS and CDR2 YFSETQ.

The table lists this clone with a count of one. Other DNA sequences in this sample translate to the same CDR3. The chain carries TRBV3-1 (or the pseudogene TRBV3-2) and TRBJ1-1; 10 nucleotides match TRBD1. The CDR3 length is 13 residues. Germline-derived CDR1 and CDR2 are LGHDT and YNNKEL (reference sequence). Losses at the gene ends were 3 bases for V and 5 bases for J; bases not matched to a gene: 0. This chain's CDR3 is CASSQDRGTEAFF. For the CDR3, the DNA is TGTGCCAGCAGCCAGGACAGGGGGACTGAAGCTTTCTTT.

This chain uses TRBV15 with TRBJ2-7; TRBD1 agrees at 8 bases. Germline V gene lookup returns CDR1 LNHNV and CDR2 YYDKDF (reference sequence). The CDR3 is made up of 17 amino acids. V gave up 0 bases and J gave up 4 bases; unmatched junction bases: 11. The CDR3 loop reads CATSREFVGTGSYEQYF. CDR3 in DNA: TGTGCCACCAGCAGAGAGTTTGTCGGGACAGGATCTTACGAGCAGTACTTC. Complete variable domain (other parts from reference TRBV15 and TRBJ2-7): DAMVIQNPRYQVTQFGKPVTLSCSQTLNHNVMYWYQQKSSQAPKLLFHYYDKDFNNEADTPDNFQSRRPNTSFCFLDIRSPGLGDTAMYLCATSREFVGTGSYEQYFGPGTRLTVT.

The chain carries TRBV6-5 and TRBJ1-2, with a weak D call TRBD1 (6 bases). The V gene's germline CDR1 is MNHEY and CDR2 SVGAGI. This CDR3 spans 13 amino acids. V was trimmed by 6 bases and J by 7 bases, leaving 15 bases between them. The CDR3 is CASSQTGNPGYTF. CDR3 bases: TGTGCCAGCAGCCAAACAGGGAACCCTGGCTACACCTTC.

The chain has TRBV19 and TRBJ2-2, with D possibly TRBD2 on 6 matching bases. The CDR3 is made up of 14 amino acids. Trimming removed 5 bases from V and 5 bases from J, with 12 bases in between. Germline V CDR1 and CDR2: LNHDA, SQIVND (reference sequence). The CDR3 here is CASSGTRITGELFF. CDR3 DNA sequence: TGTGCCAGTAGTGGGACTCGGATTACCGGGGAGCTGTTTTTT.